The text below deals with one T cell receptor (beta chain). Clones were sequenced by immunoSEQ multiplex PCR, and TCRdb holds only the in-frame ones, with some missing. The data hold 140,000 or so clones, with 75% to 90% observed a single time. This entry comes from a study of blood T cell repertoires in COVID-19. V was pared by 7 bases and J by 5 bases, with 12 bases between. The CDR3 sequence is 11 residues long. The germline V gene has CDR1 DFQATT and CDR2 SNEGSKA (reference sequence). This clonotype was sampled from a woman older than 75 with acute or convalescent COVID-19. The chain is built from TRBV20-1 and TRBJ2-7; TRBD1 is a possible D gene (5 bases). The sequenced sample was peripheral blood. The CDR3 here is CSVNRGDEQYF. DNA of the CDR3: TGCAGTGTTAATAGGGGCGACGAGCAGTACTTC.